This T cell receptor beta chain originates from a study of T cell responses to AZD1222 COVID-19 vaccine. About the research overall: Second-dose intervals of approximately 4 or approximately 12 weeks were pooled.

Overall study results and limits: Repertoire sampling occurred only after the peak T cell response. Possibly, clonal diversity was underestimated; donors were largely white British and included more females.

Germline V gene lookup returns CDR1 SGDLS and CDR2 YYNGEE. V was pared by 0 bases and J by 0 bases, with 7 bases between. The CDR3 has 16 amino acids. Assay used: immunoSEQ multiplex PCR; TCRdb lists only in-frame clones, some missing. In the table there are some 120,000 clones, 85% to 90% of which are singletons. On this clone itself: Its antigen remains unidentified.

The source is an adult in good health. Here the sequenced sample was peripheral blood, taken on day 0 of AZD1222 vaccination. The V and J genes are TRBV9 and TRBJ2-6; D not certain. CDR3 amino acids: CASSVALRSGANVLTF. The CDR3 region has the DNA TGTGCCAGCAGCGTAGCCCTCCGCTCTGGGGCCAACGTCCTGACTTTC. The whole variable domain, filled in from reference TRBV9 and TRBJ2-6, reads DSGVTQTPKHLITATGQRVTLRCSPRSGDLSVYWYQQSLDQGLQFLIQYYNGEERAKGNILERFSAQQFPDLHSELNLSSLELGDSALYFCASSVALRSGANVLTFGAGSRLTVL.